These 14 T cell receptor beta chains were all obtained from the same sample, sequenced in a study of Ad26.COV2.S vaccination and SARS-CoV-2 variants. The table came from immunoSEQ multiplex PCR; TCRdb's copy has only in-frame clones and leaves some out. The table lists around 100,000 clones, around three quarters of them singletons, with approximately 15% in the top ten. Specimen: peripheral blood, collected after recovery from COVID-19. The receptors were sampled from a human donor who had recovered from COVID-19.

The chain links TRBV3-1 (or the pseudogene TRBV3-2) to TRBJ2-5, with 11 bases aligning to TRBD2. Germline lookup yields CDR1 LGHDT and CDR2 YNNKEL (reference sequence). Unmatched junction bases numbered 5, after V lost 4 bases and J lost 1 base. This CDR3 region has 16 residues. This CDR3 is CASSPRLAGGQETQYF. CDR3 in DNA: TGTGCCAGCAGCCCCCGGCTAGCGGGGGGCCAAGAGACCCAGTACTTC.

The chain combines TRBV4-1 with TRBJ1-2, with D perhaps TRBD1 (6 bases). The CDR3 totals 15 residues. Trimming shortened V by 1 base and J by 7 bases, and 16 bases separated the two germline ends. Germline V lookup: CDR1 MGHRA, CDR2 YSYEKL. Written as DNA, the CDR3 is TGCGCCAGCAGCCAAGGTGAAGGGGGACCTTTTGGCTACACCTTC. It codes for CASSQGEGGPFGYTF.

V usage is TRBV4-3 and J usage is TRBJ2-7, with D perhaps matching TRBD1 or TRBD2 (7 bases each). This CDR3 spans 16 amino acids. Germline CDR1 reads LGHNA; CDR2 reads YSLEER. Trimming took off 4 bases at V and 1 base at J, with 17 bases between the two ends. The CDR3 reads CASSPFIRGGSYEQYF. In DNA, the CDR3 is TGCGCCAGCAGCCCTTTTATCAGGGGGGGTTCCTACGAGCAGTACTTC.

This chain joins TRBV28 and TRBJ2-1, with 7 bases identical to TRBD2. V was clipped by 1 base and J by 4 bases; unmatched bases: 7. Germline V CDR1 and CDR2: MDHEN, SYDVKM. There are 16 residues in the CDR3. Here the CDR3 DNA reads TGTGCCAGCAGTTTATTCGCTAGCGGATTATACAATGAGCAGTTCTTC. As protein: CASSLFASGLYNEQFF.

This rearrangement joins TRBV6-1 to TRBJ1-1; possibly TRBD1 for D (5 bases). V was shortened by 5 bases and J by 1 base, with 11 bases between the two germline ends. The CDR3 contains 14 residues. Germline CDR1 MNHNS, CDR2 SASEGT. This CDR3 reads CASSFTGGNTEAFF. DNA for the CDR3: TGTGCCAGCAGTTTTACAGGTGGGAACACTGAAGCTTTCTTT.

This clone was seen more than once but under ten times. The J gene is TRBJ1-2, the V gene TRBV9; 10 nucleotides align to TRBD1. The germline gives CDR1 SGDLS, CDR2 YYNGEE. Germline trimming cut 4 bases from V and 4 bases from J; bases unmatched to any gene: 4. This CDR3 contains 14 residues. The CDR3 spells CASSPGTGAYGYTF. The CDR3 nucleotides read TGTGCCAGCAGCCCCGGGACAGGGGCCTATGGCTACACCTTC.

The CDR3, as DNA: TGTGCCAGCAGCTTAAGAGGGGGCTCCTACAATGAGCAGTTCTTC. It translates to CASSLRGGSYNEQFF. The V gene is TRBV11-3, the J gene TRBJ2-1, with a tentative D call TRBD1 (6 bases). Germline V gene sequence: CDR1 SGHNT, CDR2 YENEEA. V was cut by 2 bases and J by 0 bases, with 8 bases left in between. This CDR3 has 15 residues.

This chain connects TRBV29-1 to TRBJ2-1; D uncertain. CDR1 and CDR2 (germline): SQVTM, ANQGSEA. This CDR3 has 14 residues. V was pared by 7 bases and J by 3 bases, with 16 bases between. The CDR3 region is CSAASPWDYNEQFF. For the CDR3, the DNA is TGCAGCGCCGCGAGCCCATGGGACTACAATGAGCAGTTCTTC.

The V gene is TRBV19, the J gene TRBJ2-1; TRBD1 matches at 8 bases. Germline values: CDR1 LNHDA, CDR2 SQIVND (reference sequence). This CDR3 has 13 amino acids. V dropped 6 bases and J dropped 7; count of bases not matched to a gene: 5. The CDR3 protein is CASSGQGGNEQFF. CDR3 DNA: TGTGCCAGTAGCGGACAGGGTGGGAATGAGCAGTTCTTC.

This clone was counted between two and nine times. Here the CDR3 reads CASSLDGAAPGGAQYF. CDR3 nucleotide sequence: TGTGCCAGCAGCTTAGATGGCGCAGCCCCTGGGGGGGCCCAGTACTTC. This chain joins TRBV11-2 and TRBJ2-5; TRBD2 agrees at 7 bases. The germline V gene has CDR1 SGHAT and CDR2 FQNNGV. V trimming: 0 bases; J trimming: 9 bases; junction bases outside the gene matches: 13. The CDR3 sequence is 16 residues long. Using reference TRBV11-2 and TRBJ2-5 for the parts outside the CDR3, the full variable domain is EAGVAQSPRYKIIEKRQSVAFWCNPISGHATLYWYQQILGQGPKLLIQFQNNGVVDDSQLPKDRFSAERLKGVDSTLKIQPAKLEDSAVYLCASSLDGAAPGGAQYFGPGTRLLVL.

This clone was seen just once. The chain couples TRBV9 to TRBJ2-5; D uncertain. Trimming pared 2 bases from V and 0 bases from J, leaving 17 bases between. This CDR3 contains 17 residues. Germline V lookup: CDR1 SGDLS, CDR2 YYNGEE. The CDR3 loop is CASSVQGGLQNQETQYF. CDR3 DNA: TGTGCCAGCAGCGTGCAAGGTGGGCTCCAAAACCAAGAGACCCAGTACTTC. Drawing the rest from reference TRBV9 and TRBJ2-5, the complete variable domain is DSGVTQTPKHLITATGQRVTLRCSPRSGDLSVYWYQQSLDQGLQFLIQYYNGEERAKGNILERFSAQQFPDLHSELNLSSLELGDSALYFCASSVQGGLQNQETQYFGPGTRLLVL.

The genes are TRBV21-1 and TRBJ2-7; TRBD2, the D gene given by the table, was not confirmed from the DNA. TRBV21-1 is reported as a pseudogene. The CDR3 covers 15 residues. The CDR3 loop is CASSKVRGATYEQYF. CDR3 bases: TGTGCCAGCAGCAAAGTTCGGGGGGCAACCTACGAGCAGTACTTC.

This clone has a count of ten or more. The rearrangement uses TRBV3-1 (or the pseudogene TRBV3-2) and TRBJ2-1; TRBD2 matches at 10 bases. Trimming cost V 8 bases and J 4 bases; bases outside gene matches: 5. The CDR3 spans 14 residues. Germline lookup yields CDR1 LGHDT and CDR2 YNNKEL (reference sequence). CDR3 sequence: CASRTSGQYNEQFF. CDR3 DNA: TGTGCCAGCCGGACTAGCGGCCAATACAATGAGCAGTTCTTC.

The V gene is TRBV6-6, the J gene TRBJ1-5, with D maybe TRBD1 (5 bases). Looked up from germline, CDR1 is MNHNY and CDR2 is SVGAGI (reference sequence). The ends were cut back, 8 bases at V and 4 bases at J, with 12 bases in the middle. CDR3 length: 13 residues. The DNA for the CDR3 is TGTGCCAGCCGTGCAGGGCAAAATCAGCCCCAGCATTTT. Amino acid sequence: CASRAGQNQPQHF.